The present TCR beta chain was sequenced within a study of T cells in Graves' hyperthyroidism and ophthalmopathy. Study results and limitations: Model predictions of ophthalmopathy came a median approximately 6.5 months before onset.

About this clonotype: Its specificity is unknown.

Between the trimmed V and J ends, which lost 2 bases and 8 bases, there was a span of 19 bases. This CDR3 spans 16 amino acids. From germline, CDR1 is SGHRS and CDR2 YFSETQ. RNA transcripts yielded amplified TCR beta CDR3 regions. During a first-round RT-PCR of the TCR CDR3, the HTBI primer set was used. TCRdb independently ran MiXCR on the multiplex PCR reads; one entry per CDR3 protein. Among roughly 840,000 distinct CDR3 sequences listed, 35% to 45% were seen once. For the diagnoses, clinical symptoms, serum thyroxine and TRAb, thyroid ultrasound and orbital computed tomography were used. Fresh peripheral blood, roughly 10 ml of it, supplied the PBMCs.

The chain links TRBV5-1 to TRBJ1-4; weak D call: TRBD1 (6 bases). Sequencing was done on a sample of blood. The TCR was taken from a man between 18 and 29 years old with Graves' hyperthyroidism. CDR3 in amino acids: CASSFHKDRPEEKLFF. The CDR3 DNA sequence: TGCGCCAGCAGCTTCCACAAAGACAGGCCAGAGGAAAAACTGTTTTTT.